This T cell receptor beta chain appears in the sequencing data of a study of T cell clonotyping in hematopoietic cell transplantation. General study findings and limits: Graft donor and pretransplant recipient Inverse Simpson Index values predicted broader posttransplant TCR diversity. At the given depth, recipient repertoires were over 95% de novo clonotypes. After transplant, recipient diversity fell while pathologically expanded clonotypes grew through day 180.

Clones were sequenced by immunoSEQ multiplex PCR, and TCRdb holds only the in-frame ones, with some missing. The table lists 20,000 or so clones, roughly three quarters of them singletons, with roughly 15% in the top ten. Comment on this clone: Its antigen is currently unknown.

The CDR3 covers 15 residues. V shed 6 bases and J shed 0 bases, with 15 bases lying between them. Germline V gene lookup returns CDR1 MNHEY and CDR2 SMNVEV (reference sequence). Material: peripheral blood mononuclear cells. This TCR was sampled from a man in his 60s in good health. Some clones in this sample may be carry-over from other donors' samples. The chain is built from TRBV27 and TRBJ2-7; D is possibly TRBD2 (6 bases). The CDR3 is CASRKDYLSSYEQYF. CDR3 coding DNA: TGTGCCAGCAGGAAGGACTACCTGAGCTCCTACGAGCAGTACTTC.